This T cell receptor (beta chain) was documented in a study of metastatic and nonmetastatic thyroid tumors. Study-level information: A comparison of repertoires was made across blood and tumor or nodule tissue from malignant and benign thyroid patients.

Study findings and constraints: Malignant thyroid tumors reportedly exceeded benign nodules significantly in TCR beta diversity, with the difference appearing in blood and tumor.

The V gene's germline CDR1 is ENHRY and CDR2 SYGVKD. Trimming removed 4 bases at V and 0 bases at J, with 7 bases between. The CDR3 is made up of 13 amino acids. Original handling: A papillary thyroid cancer distant-metastasis classifier was built from CDR3 differences across clinicopathological groups. Using MiXCR, TCRdb reanalyzed the PCR reads. Clone size and V and J calls follow TCRdb, not the original study. The table lists over 30,000 clones, 33% of them singletons, with about 15% in the top ten. Turning to this clone: Its specificity is not known.

Prior to thyroid surgery, none of the patients had received any treatment. The chain is built from TRBV10-3 and TRBJ2-7; the D is unclear. The specimen was tumor tissue. This receptor was obtained from a female donor with papillary thyroid cancer or a benign thyroid nodule (not recorded which). Some clones in this sample may be carry-over from other donors' samples. The DNA for the CDR3 is TGTGCCATCAGTGGTGGGTCCTCCTACGAGCAGTACTTC. Translating gives CAISGGSSYEQYF.